Listed below are T cell receptor beta chains from one sample, sequenced in a study of T cells in Graves' hyperthyroidism and ophthalmopathy. A single record per CDR3 protein comes from TCRdb applying MiXCR to the multiplex PCR reads. The sample yields 550,000 to 800,000 distinct CDR3 sequences, around 17% seen once. Sequencing was performed on blood. The source is a man aged 18 to 30 with Graves' hyperthyroidism. Each CDR3 is given with its conserved first and last residue. D genes are given only for firm matches. The size entry is marked missing in some rows and otherwise reads once, few, many or a size class.

CDR3nt | CDR3aa | j_gene | abundance | d_gene | v_gene
TGTGCCAGTAGTATCGGCCTCTCTGGGGCCAACGTCCTGACTTTC | CASSIGLSGANVLTF | TRBJ2-6 | many | - | TRBV19
TGTGCCAGCAGCTCAGGGCACTCAATCTACGAGCAGTACTTC | CASSSGHSIYEQYF | TRBJ2-7 | many | - | TRBV7-8
TGCGCCAGCAGCTTGGCCGGTGCGGGAGAAGGCGCAGATACGCAGTATTTT | CASSLAGAGEGADTQYF | TRBJ2-3 | once | TRBD2 | TRBV5-1
TGTGCCAGCAGTTACGAGGCAGACTATGGCTACACCTTC | CASSYEADYGYTF | TRBJ1-2 | few | - | TRBV6-5
TGTGCCAGCAGCGGTCGGGACGGGGGGACAGAGCAGTACTTC | CASSGRDGGTEQYF | TRBJ2-7 | - | - | TRBV7-9
TGTGCCAGCAGCTCCGCGCTTAACGGGAGTAATGAGCAGTTCTTC | CASSSALNGSNEQFF | TRBJ2-1 | few | - | TRBV7-7
TGTGCCAGCAGCTTGGCACGCGACCTCGGGGAAAAACTGTTTTTT | CASSLARDLGEKLFF | TRBJ1-4 | few | - | TRBV7-2
TGTGCCAGCAGCTTCCGGCCCGGGACTAGCGGGCATATTAGCTCCTACGAGCAGTACTTC | CASSFRPGTSGHISSYEQYF | TRBJ2-7 | many | TRBD2 | TRBV7-2
TGTGCCAGCAGCCTCCTCGGGACAGCGTACAATGAGCAGTTCTTC | CASSLLGTAYNEQFF | TRBJ2-1 | few | TRBD1 | TRBV7-8
TGTGCCAGCAGTTCCCAGGGGACTGGTATTGGGGGTCTCAATGAGCAGTTCTTC | CASSSQGTGIGGLNEQFF | TRBJ2-1 | many | - | TRBV28
TGTGCCAGCAGCTTAATGGGACAGCATAATTCACCCCTCCACTTT | CASSLMGQHNSPLHF | TRBJ1-6 | - | TRBD1 | TRBV11-2
TGTGCCAGCAGCCATAGCGGGAGTTTCTACAATGAGCAGTTCTTC | CASSHSGSFYNEQFF | TRBJ2-1 | - | TRBD2 | TRBV6-2/TRBV6-3
TGTGCCAGCAGCCAAGATCGGCGCCAGGATCACTTCACTGAAGCTTTCTTT | CASSQDRRQDHFTEAFF | TRBJ1-1 | - | - | TRBV3-1
TGTGCCACAAAACTAGCGGGAGGTGCCTACGAGCAGTACTTC | CATKLAGGAYEQYF | TRBJ2-7 | - | TRBD2 | TRBV10-3